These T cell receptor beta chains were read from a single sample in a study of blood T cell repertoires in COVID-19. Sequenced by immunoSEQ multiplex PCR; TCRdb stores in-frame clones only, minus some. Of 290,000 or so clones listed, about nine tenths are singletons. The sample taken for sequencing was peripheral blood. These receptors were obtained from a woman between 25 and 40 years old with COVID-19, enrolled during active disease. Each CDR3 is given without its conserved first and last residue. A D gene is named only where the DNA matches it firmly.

ASSRDSASNQPQH | NA | TRBV27
ASSQRIGSGSYEQY | NA | TRBV4-1
ASSLSGQGGDYGYT | TRBD1 | TRBV11-1
ASSPPGGVEYGYT | NA | TRBV5-6
ASSLGLPNEQF | NA | TRBV12-3/TRBV12-4
ASSEFGDSDLYGYT | TRBD1 | TRBV2
AWSGGHPTSYT | NA | TRBV30
ASSLTGGTYEQY | TRBD1 | TRBV7-8
ASSLSPGQGASNEQF | TRBD1 | TRBV27
SVDTGLKGDTQY | NA | TRBV29-1
ASSPNGGTPYEQY | NA | TRBV27
ASSSPGQMNTEAF | TRBD1 | TRBV11-2
ASGTGGYGYT | TRBD1 | TRBV5-6
AIRSGQGAWEQF | TRBD1 | TRBV28
ATSAQGLADTNTGELF | TRBD2 | TRBV24-1